The T cell receptor (beta chain) under discussion was sequenced for a study of T cell responses to AZD1222 COVID-19 vaccine. The ends were cut back, 5 bases at V and 5 bases at J, with 9 bases in the middle. This CDR3 region has 12 residues. Germline V CDR1 and CDR2: LNHDA, SQIVND (reference sequence). This table comes from immunoSEQ multiplex PCR, and its TCRdb copy is limited to in-frame clones, with some not included. The sample has over 130,000 clones, roughly 90% seen once. Of note for this clone: Antigen unknown.

General study points: Close to half of all spike-specific TCRs reportedly target regions of the variants that are unmutated.

The sequence was collected from an adult who received the AZD1222 COVID-19 vaccine. This chain joins TRBV19 and TRBJ1-1; D remains unclear. Sequences were derived from peripheral blood, sampled 28 days after the second AZD1222 dose. This chain's CDR3 is CASSLGITEAFF. The CDR3 DNA reads TGTGCCAGTAGTTTGGGGATAACTGAAGCTTTCTTT.